The clone carrying this T cell receptor beta chain has a single count. Its antigen is not identified. These data originate in a study of cytomegalovirus exposure and HLA in healthy donors. Study-wide results and caveats: For cytomegalovirus status, the classifier reportedly gave diagnoses with high specificity and sensitivity.

Sequencing was performed with immunoSEQ multiplex PCR; in TCRdb, only in-frame clones are kept and a portion is missing. The top ten hold 1.8% of the sample, which has roughly 110,000 clones, around 89% seen once. The CDR3 runs 18 residues. V lost 1 base to trimming and J lost 0 bases, with 17 bases between them. Germline CDR1 reads SGDLS; CDR2 reads YYNGEE. This sequence joins TRBV9 and TRBJ2-1; perhaps TRBD1 as D (6 bases). The sample was PBMCs. The clonotype originates from a woman aged 18-29 years in good health and CMV-seropositive. This chain's CDR3 is CASSVWAGTRGSYNEQFF. In DNA, the CDR3 is TGTGCCAGCAGCGTATGGGCCGGGACACGGGGCTCCTACAATGAGCAGTTCTTC.